This record looks at one T cell receptor (beta chain) sequence and its context. Its cognate antigen is unknown. The data derive from a study of vaccination effects on CD4 cells after COVID-19. ViraFEST used viral peptide pools to expand antigen-specific CD4+ T cells before sequencing. At the end of 9 to 11 days of culture, CD4+ T cells were isolated. Every participant took two doses of the BNT162b2 or mRNA-1273 vaccine. Data came from immunoSEQ multiplex PCR; TCRdb stores just in-frame clones and leaves some out. The data contain 75,000 to 100,000 clones, roughly 80% of them singletons. Germline values: CDR1 SGHTA, CDR2 FQGTGA. This CDR3 is 15 amino acids long. Trimming cost V 0 bases and J 2 bases, with 9 bases left between them.

The chain recombines TRBV7-3 with TRBJ2-3, with D uncertain. The sequence was obtained from a human donor who received a COVID-19 vaccine. The sample here was CD4+ T cells from PBMCs cultured with HCoV-OC43 spike peptides, taken after COVID-19 vaccination. The sample's subset: HCoV-OC43 spike overlapping peptide pool stimulation. The CDR3 DNA sequence: TGTGCCAGCAGCTTAACGTTCGCTTTCACAGATACGCAGTATTTT. This sequence encodes CASSLTFAFTDTQYF.